Shown below are 25 T cell receptor beta chains from a single sample sequenced in a study of CD8 T cells in ankylosing spondylitis. TCRdb passed the 5' RACE reads through MiXCR, listing each CDR3 protein once. The table lists about 210,000 distinct CDR3 sequences, 8% to 10% of them singletons, with approximately 4.8% in the top ten. The sequenced sample consisted of blood, either unsorted or a sorted T cell fraction (not recorded which). These TCRs come from a female donor with ankylosing spondylitis or in good health (not recorded which).

This clonotype was picked up many times. The chain combines TRBV29-1 with TRBJ1-2; TRBD1 matches at 10 bases. Trimming cost V 6 bases and J 6 bases; bases outside gene matches: 4. Germline CDR1 and CDR2: SQVTM and ANQGSEA. The length of the CDR3 is 12 residues. Here the CDR3 reads CSVAGTGDGYTF. CDR3 DNA: TGCAGCGTGGCGGGGACAGGGGATGGCTACACCTTC.

There are many counts of this clonotype. The V call is TRBV14, the J call TRBJ2-1, with 12 positions matching TRBD2. V dropped 6 bases and J dropped 10; count of bases not matched to a gene: 7. From germline, CDR1 is SGHDN and CDR2 FVKESK. The length of the CDR3 is 14 residues. CDR3 nucleotide sequence: TGTGCCAGCAGAAGGACTAGCGGGATTGGGGAGCAGTTCTTC. It is translated as CASRRTSGIGEQFF.

This clonotype came up a few times. This chain uses TRBV15 with TRBJ2-7; D gene uncertain. This CDR3 has 15 amino acids. V lost 0 bases and J lost 3, with 12 bases in between. Germline V gene data show CDR1 as LNHNV and CDR2 as YYDKDF (reference sequence). The CDR3 reads CATSRDLQSDYEQYF. For the CDR3, the DNA is TGTGCCACCAGCAGAGATTTGCAATCAGACTACGAGCAGTACTTC.

The genes are TRBV20-1 and TRBJ2-5; 8 bases match TRBD2. CDR3 size: 14 residues. V lost 5 bases, J lost 5 bases, and 10 bases stayed unmatched. The germline gives CDR1 DFQATT, CDR2 SNEGSKA (reference sequence). CDR3 coding DNA: TGCAGTGCTCGCCCCAGGACTAGCCCGGAGACCCAGTACTTC. Encoded protein: CSARPRTSPETQYF.

Comments on this clonotype: A much larger clone lies a single base off, so this may be a read error. V gene TRBV12-3 or TRBV12-4 combines with J gene TRBJ2-1; D gene ambiguous. CDR3 length: 15 residues. The CDR3 loop is CTSSVGPLAYNEQFF. The CDR3 region has the DNA TGTACCAGCAGTGTAGGGCCTTTGGCCTACAATGAGCAGTTCTTC.

The table lists this clonotype with many counts. This chain connects TRBV20-1 to TRBJ1-4; tentative D call: TRBD1 (6 bases). The V end was cut by 4 bases, the J end by 8 bases, with 17 bases between. Per germline, CDR1 DFQATT and CDR2 SNEGSKA (reference sequence). The CDR3 extends over 14 amino acids. CDR3 sequence: CSAKNPLGGEKLFF. In DNA form, the CDR3 reads TGCAGTGCTAAAAACCCCCTAGGGGGAGAAAAACTGTTTTTT.

This clonotype was found many times. The chain combines TRBV6-2 or TRBV6-3 with TRBJ2-7, with D possibly matching TRBD1 (6 bases). CDR3 length: 14 residues. The V end lost 7 bases, the J end lost 3 bases, and 16 bases lay between the germline ends. CDR1 MNHEY and CDR2 SVGEGT come from the germline V gene. The DNA of the CDR3 is TGTGCCAGCACCGACCTGGGCAGGGGCTACGAGCAGTACTTC. It translates to CASTDLGRGYEQYF.

This clonotype was recorded at least ten times. The chain has TRBV12-3 or TRBV12-4 and TRBJ1-2; D remains ambiguous. The length of the CDR3 is 11 residues. Trimming shortened V by 11 bases and J by 2 bases, and 9 bases separated the two germline ends. Written as DNA, the CDR3 is TGTGCCGGGCAGAGCAACTATGGCTACACCTTC. It encodes CAGQSNYGYTF.

This clonotype was seen a single time. A read error may explain this, as a much larger clone is one base away. The chain is built from TRBV27 and TRBJ1-1, with a weak D call TRBD1 (5 bases). The germline gives CDR1 MNHEY, CDR2 SMNVEV (reference sequence). The CDR3 has 12 amino acids. The CDR3 here is CTSRTGNTEAFF. The CDR3 coding sequence is TGTACCAGCCGAACAGGGAACACTGAAGCTTTCTTT.

This clonotype was counted at least ten times. The chain combines TRBV9 with TRBJ1-2; D call uncertain. The CDR3 is 13 residues long. V was clipped by 0 bases and J by 8 bases, with 11 bases between them. Per the germline V gene, CDR1 is SGDLS and CDR2 is YYNGEE. In DNA form, the CDR3 reads TGTGCCAGCAGCGTAGGAGTCACTCGGGGCTACACCTTC. It is translated as CASSVGVTRGYTF.

V gene TRBV7-6 combines with J gene TRBJ2-1; D is ambiguous. The germline CDR1 and CDR2 sequences are SGHVS and FNYEAQ. CDR3 length equals 12 residues. V lost 5 bases, J lost 3 bases, and 5 bases lay in between. The CDR3, as DNA: TGTGCCAGCAGCCCCTACTACAATGAGCAGTTCTTC. Encoded protein: CASSPYYNEQFF. The full variable domain, its missing parts supplied by reference TRBV7-6 and TRBJ2-1, is GAGVSQSPRYKVTKRGQDVALRCDPISGHVSLYWYRQALGQGPEFLTYFNYEAQQDKSGLPNDRFSAERPEGSISTLTIQRTEQRDSAMYRCASSPYYNEQFFGPGTRLTVL.

This clonotype was observed a few times. The chain has TRBV7-8 and TRBJ2-2; a weak D match, TRBD2 (6 bases). Per the germline V gene, CDR1 is SGHVS and CDR2 is FQNEAQ. CDR3 length: 14 amino acids. Deletions cut 1 base from V and 9 bases from J, with 12 bases between. In DNA form, the CDR3 reads TGTGCCAGCAGCTTAGTAGCGGCTCGGAGGGAGCTGTTTTTT. Translated: CASSLVAARRELFF.

This clonotype appeared many times. The genes are TRBV20-1 and TRBJ1-1; D possibly corresponds to TRBD1 (5 bases). This CDR3 spans 13 amino acids. Germline CDR1 DFQATT, CDR2 SNEGSKA (reference sequence). V lost 1 base and J lost 8, with 14 bases in between. The CDR3 DNA reads TGCAGTGCTAGAGGGGGCCGGGATTGGGAAGCTTTCTTT. As protein: CSARGGRDWEAFF.

This clonotype was counted ten times or more. V is TRBV20-1 and J is TRBJ2-7; the match to TRBD1 covers 7 bases. V shed 3 bases, J shed 2 bases, and the junction held 10 bases outside the gene matches. The germline V gene has CDR1 DFQATT and CDR2 SNEGSKA (reference sequence). This CDR3 contains 15 residues. CDR3 in DNA: TGCAGTGCTAGGAGTAGCCAGGGGGATCCCTACGAGCAGTACTTC. It codes for CSARSSQGDPYEQYF.

This clonotype was seen many times. J is TRBJ1-1 and V is TRBV6-5; TRBD1 aligns across 11 bases. The CDR3 extends over 16 amino acids. V lost 2 bases to trimming and J lost 4 bases; unmatched junction nucleotides: 6. CDR1 is MNHEY and CDR2 is SVGAGI in the germline V gene. CDR3 in amino acids: CASSYPRTGGGTEAFF. DNA for the CDR3: TGTGCCAGCAGTTACCCTAGGACAGGGGGCGGCACTGAAGCTTTCTTT.

On this clonotype itself: Possible read error: a much larger clone is one base away. The chain carries TRBV3-1 and TRBJ2-1, with 10 bases aligning to TRBD2. V lost 4 bases, J lost 5 bases, and 5 bases stayed unmatched. The CDR3 contains 15 residues. The V gene's germline CDR1 is LGHDT and CDR2 YNNKEL (reference sequence). CDR3 coding DNA: TGTGCCAGCAGCCTCAGCGGGAGGGCTAACAATGAGCAGTTCTTC. It yields the protein CASSLSGRANNEQFF.

This clonotype was detected ten times or more. The rearrangement links TRBV20-1 to TRBJ2-7, with TRBD2 matching over 9 bases. Germline V gene sequence: CDR1 DFQATT, CDR2 SNEGSKA (reference sequence). The CDR3 extends over 15 amino acids. With V trimmed by 4 bases and J by 0 bases, 7 bases remained unmatched. The CDR3 sequence is CSANPHSGSSYEQYF. The DNA for the CDR3 is TGCAGTGCTAATCCGCATAGCGGGAGCTCCTACGAGCAGTACTTC.

This clonotype has a count of ten or more. Mismatch with germline at one junction end may stem from a read error. This chain links TRBV29-1 with TRBJ2-1; no clear D gene. This CDR3 has 11 residues. Germline CDR1 and CDR2: SQVTM and ANQGSEA. The CDR3 loop is CSVEGYNEQFF. CDR3 DNA sequence: TGCAGCGTCGAAGGTTACAATGAGCAGTTCTTC.

This clonotype was picked up many times. This chain connects TRBV20-1 to TRBJ2-1, with 10 bases that match TRBD2. J was trimmed by 7 bases and V by 5 bases; bases with no gene match: 11. The CDR3 length is 15 residues. Germline V gives CDR1 DFQATT, CDR2 SNEGSKA (reference sequence). The CDR3 DNA is TGCAGTGCTTCCCGTAGCGGGAGGCAGGGGAATGAGCAGTTCTTC. Amino acid sequence: CSASRSGRQGNEQFF.

This clonotype was seen at least ten times. V and J are TRBV20-1 and TRBJ2-2; 7 bases fit TRBD1. V dropped 6 bases and J dropped 0; count of bases not matched to a gene: 7. The CDR3 sequence is 15 residues long. Per the germline V gene, CDR1 is DFQATT and CDR2 is SNEGSKA (reference sequence). The CDR3 protein is CSATRGTTNTGELFF. CDR3 bases: TGCAGTGCAACCAGGGGGACAACGAACACCGGGGAGCTGTTTTTT.

This clonotype was recorded many times. V and J are TRBV6-5 and TRBJ2-7, with 11 nucleotides matching TRBD1. This CDR3 is built from 15 residues. In germline, CDR1 is MNHEY, CDR2 SVGAGI. V was pared by 1 base and J by 4 bases, with 3 bases of the junction left unmatched. This chain's CDR3 is CASSYWTGGRYEQYF. As DNA, the CDR3 is TGTGCCAGCAGTTACTGGACAGGGGGCAGGTACGAGCAGTACTTC.

In this sample, this clonotype turned up a few times. The genes are TRBV20-1 and TRBJ2-4; D may correspond to TRBD1 or TRBD2 (5 bases each). The CDR3 has 15 amino acids. Germline V gene data show CDR1 as DFQATT and CDR2 as SNEGSKA (reference sequence). The V and J ends lost 5 bases and 8 bases respectively, with 22 bases between them. As DNA, the CDR3 is TGCAGTGCTGGGACCCCCGGGTCGGTGCGAGACATTCAGTACTTC. This codes for CSAGTPGSVRDIQYF.

About this clonotype: The junction does not match germline at one end; this may be a read error. V and J are TRBV20-1 and TRBJ2-2; D is undetermined. The germline V gene encodes CDR1 DFQATT and CDR2 SNEGSKA (reference sequence). This CDR3 is built from 16 residues. The CDR3 loop is CCARDSFGGSTGELFF. The CDR3 coding sequence is TGCTGTGCTAGAGATTCGTTTGGCGGATCCACCGGGGAGCTGTTTTTT.

This clonotype was counted at least ten times. This chain links TRBV18 with TRBJ1-2, with TRBD1 identical over 12 bases. The length of the CDR3 is 14 residues. CDR1 KGHSH and CDR2 LQKENI come from the germline V gene. The V and J ends lost 3 bases and 4 bases, in that order; junction bases with no gene match: 0. The DNA for the CDR3 is TGTGCCAGCTCACCGGGACAGGGGGCCTATGGCTACACCTTC. Translating gives CASSPGQGAYGYTF.

This clonotype has more than one count but fewer than ten. The V call is TRBV7-9, the J call TRBJ2-2; unclear D gene. Trimming removed 11 bases from V and 7 bases from J, with 8 bases in between. This CDR3 is built from 10 residues. Germline V gives CDR1 SEHNR, CDR2 FQNEAQ (reference sequence). CDR3 sequence (DNA): TGTGCCCCGGGCAGCGGGGAGCTGTTTTTT. This translates into CAPGSGELFF.